The present T cell receptor (beta chain) was sequenced within a study of shared clonotypes between healthy human individuals. Study-level information: CD4 naive and CD4 memory each took three plates per donor, while CD8 naive took two and CD8 memory one. Study-wide results and caveats: Among several donors, about 4.6% of naive CD4 clonotypes were found in common. The generation probabilities recorded for non-shared clonotypes fell below those of clonotypes shared by all four donors.

About this clone: Its antigen remains unknown.

Naive CD45RA+ and memory CD45RA-negative subsets were split from CD4+ cells. TCRdb's copy holds only in-frame clones and misses some; the assay was immunoSEQ multiplex PCR. The table lists hundreds of thousands of clones, around 72% of them singletons. Input material: memory CD4+ T cells sorted from blood. Subset noted: CD45RA-negative fraction. This clonotype was sampled from a woman in her twenties or thirties in good health.

The CDR3 nucleotides read TGCGCCAGCAGCTCTGGTGCGGGAGGGGAGAGCAATGAGCAGTTCTTC. It translates to CASSSGAGGESNEQFF. This chain links TRBV5-1 with TRBJ2-1; 9 bases fit TRBD2. The CDR3 sequence is 16 residues long. Trimming at V came to 3 bases and at J to 6 bases, leaving 10 bases not matched to a gene. Germline values: CDR1 SGHRS, CDR2 YFSETQ.